This T cell receptor (beta chain) was obtained from a study of OX40 agonist ivuxolimab in advanced cancers. Overall study: Ivuxolimab, an agonist antibody against OX40 (CD134), was given to patients. The mean age was roughly 60 years, ranging from about 23 to 85, with 65% to 85% of participants male.

Measured with immunoSEQ multiplex PCR; TCRdb has only the in-frame clones, and not every one. The sample contains about 12,000 clones, 80% of which appear only once. Looked up from germline, CDR1 is LGHNA and CDR2 is YSLEER. The CDR3 spans 16 residues. With V trimmed by 0 bases and J by 9 bases, 5 bases remained unmatched. Material: CD4+ or CD8+ T cells sorted from blood, obtained in a trial of the OX40 agonist ivuxolimab. The genes are TRBV4-3 and TRBJ2-1; 13 positions agree with TRBD2. The clonotype comes from an adult with an advanced solid tumor such as melanoma, head and neck, liver or kidney cancer. CDR3 coding DNA: TGCGCCAGCAGCCAAGAACTAGCGGGAGGGCCACCTGAGCAGTTCTTC. Amino acid sequence: CASSQELAGGPPEQFF.